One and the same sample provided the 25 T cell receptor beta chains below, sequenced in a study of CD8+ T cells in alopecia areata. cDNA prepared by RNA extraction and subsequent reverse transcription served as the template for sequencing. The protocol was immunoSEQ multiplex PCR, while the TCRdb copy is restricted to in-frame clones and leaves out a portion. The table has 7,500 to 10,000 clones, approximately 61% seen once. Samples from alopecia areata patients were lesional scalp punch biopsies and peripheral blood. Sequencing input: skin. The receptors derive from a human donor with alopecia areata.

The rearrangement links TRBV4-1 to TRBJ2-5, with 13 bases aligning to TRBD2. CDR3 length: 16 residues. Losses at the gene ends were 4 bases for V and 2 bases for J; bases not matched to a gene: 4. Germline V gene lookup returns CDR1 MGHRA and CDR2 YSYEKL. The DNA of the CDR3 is TGCGCCAGCAGCCTACGGACTAGCGGGGGACAAGAGACCCAGTACTTC. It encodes CASSLRTSGGQETQYF.

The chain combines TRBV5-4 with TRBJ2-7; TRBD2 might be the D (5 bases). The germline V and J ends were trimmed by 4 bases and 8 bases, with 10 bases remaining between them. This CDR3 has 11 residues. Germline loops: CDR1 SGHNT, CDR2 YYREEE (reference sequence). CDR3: CASSPPGKQYF. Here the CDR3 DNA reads TGTGCCAGCAGCCCCCCGGGAAAGCAGTACTTC.

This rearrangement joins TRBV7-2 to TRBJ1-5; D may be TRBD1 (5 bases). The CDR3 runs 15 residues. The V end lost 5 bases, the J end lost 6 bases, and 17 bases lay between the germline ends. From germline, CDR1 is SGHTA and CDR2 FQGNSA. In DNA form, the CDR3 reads TGTGCCAGCAGCCGGGACGGCTGGGGAAGTCAGCCCCAGCATTTT. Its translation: CASSRDGWGSQPQHF.

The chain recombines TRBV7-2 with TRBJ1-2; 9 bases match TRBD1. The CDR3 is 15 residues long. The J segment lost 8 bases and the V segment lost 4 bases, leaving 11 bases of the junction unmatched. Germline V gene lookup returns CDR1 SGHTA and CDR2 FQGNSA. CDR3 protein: CASSSQKGTGRGYTF. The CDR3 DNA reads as TGTGCCAGCAGCTCCCAGAAGGGGACAGGGCGGGGCTACACCTTC.

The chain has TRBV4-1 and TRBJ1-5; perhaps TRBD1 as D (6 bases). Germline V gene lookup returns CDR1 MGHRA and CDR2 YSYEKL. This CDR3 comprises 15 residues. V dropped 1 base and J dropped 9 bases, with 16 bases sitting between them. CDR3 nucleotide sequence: TGCGCCAGCAGCCAAGGGAACAGGGCGGCCTTGCCCCAGCATTTT. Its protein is CASSQGNRAALPQHF.

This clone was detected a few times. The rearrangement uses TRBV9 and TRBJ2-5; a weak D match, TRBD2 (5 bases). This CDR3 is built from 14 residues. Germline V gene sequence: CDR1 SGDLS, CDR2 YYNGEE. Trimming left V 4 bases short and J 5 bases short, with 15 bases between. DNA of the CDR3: TGTGCCAGCAGCTACACGGACTCCGAGGAGACCCAGTACTTC. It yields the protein CASSYTDSEETQYF.

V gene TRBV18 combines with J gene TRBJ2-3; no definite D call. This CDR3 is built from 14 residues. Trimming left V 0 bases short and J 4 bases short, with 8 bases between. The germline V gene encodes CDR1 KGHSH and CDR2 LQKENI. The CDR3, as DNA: TGTGCCAGCTCACCACCGTCGGACCCAGATACGCAGTATTTT. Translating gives CASSPPSDPDTQYF.

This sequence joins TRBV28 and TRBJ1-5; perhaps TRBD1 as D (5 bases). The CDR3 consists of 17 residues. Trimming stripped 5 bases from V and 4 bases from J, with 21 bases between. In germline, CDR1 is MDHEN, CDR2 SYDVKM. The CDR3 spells CASSNRLVRAFNQPQHF. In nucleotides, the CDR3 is TGTGCCAGCAGTAACAGGCTTGTTCGGGCCTTTAATCAGCCCCAGCATTTT.

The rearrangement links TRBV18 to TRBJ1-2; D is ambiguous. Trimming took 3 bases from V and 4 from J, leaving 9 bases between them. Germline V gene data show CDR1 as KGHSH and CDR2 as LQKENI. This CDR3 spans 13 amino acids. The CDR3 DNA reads TGTGCCAGCTCACCCGCGGGGAGCTATGGCTACACCTTC. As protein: CASSPAGSYGYTF.

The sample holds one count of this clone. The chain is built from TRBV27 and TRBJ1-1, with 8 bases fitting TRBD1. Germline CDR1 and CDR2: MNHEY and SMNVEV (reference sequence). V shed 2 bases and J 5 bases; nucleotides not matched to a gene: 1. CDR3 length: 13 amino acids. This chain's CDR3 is CASSLRDRTEAFF. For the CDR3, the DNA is TGTGCCAGCAGTTTACGGGACAGGACTGAAGCTTTCTTT.

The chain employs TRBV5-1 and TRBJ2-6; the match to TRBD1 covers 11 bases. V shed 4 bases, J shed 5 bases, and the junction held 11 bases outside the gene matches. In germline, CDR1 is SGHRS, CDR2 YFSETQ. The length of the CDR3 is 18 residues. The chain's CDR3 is CASSRTGGSLYRANVLTF. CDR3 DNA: TGCGCCAGCAGCCGGACAGGGGGCTCCTTATATAGGGCCAACGTCCTGACTTTC.

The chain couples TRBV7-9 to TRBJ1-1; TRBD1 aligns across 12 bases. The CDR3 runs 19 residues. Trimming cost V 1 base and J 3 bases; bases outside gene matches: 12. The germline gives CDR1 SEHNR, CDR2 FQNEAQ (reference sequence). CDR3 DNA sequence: TGTGCCAGCAGCTTAGTAGGTTGGGGGACAGGGGGCTCGTACACTGAAGCTTTCTTT. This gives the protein CASSLVGWGTGGSYTEAFF. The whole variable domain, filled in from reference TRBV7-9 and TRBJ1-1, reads DTGVSQNPRHKITKRGQNVTFRCDPISEHNRLYWYRQTLGQGPEFLTYFQNEAQLEKSRLLSDRFSAERPKGSFSTLEIQRTEQGDSAMYLCASSLVGWGTGGSYTEAFFGQGTRLTVV.

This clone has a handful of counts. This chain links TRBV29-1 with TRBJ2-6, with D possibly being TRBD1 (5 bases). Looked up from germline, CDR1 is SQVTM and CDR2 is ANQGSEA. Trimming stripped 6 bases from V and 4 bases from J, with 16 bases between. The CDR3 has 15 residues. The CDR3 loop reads CSVQTQGSGANVLTF. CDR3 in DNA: TGCAGCGTCCAAACCCAGGGCTCCGGGGCCAACGTCCTGACTTTC.

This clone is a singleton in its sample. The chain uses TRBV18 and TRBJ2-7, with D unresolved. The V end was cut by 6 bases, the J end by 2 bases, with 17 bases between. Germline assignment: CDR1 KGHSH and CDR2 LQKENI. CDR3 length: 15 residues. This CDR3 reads CASSQKAPPTYEQYF. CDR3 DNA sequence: TGTGCCAGCTCCCAAAAAGCGCCGCCGACCTACGAGCAGTACTTC.

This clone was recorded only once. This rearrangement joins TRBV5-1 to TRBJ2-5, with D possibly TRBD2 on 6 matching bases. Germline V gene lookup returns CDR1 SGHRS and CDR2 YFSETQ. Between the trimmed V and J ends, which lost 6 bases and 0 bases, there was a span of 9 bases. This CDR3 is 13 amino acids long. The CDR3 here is CASNTGDQETQYF. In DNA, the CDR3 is TGCGCCAGCAACACGGGAGACCAAGAGACCCAGTACTTC.

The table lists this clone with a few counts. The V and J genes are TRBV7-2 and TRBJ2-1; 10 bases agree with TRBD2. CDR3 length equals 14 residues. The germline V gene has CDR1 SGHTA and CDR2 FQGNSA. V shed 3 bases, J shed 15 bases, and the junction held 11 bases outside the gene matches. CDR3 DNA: TGTGCCAGCAGCTTTGATGCTAGCGGGGGACCCGGGTTCTTC. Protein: CASSFDASGGPGFF. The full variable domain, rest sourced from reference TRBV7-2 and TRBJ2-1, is GAGVSQSPSNKVTEKGKDVELRCDPISGHTALYWYRQSLGQGLEFLIYFQGNSAPDKSGLPSDRFSAERTGGSVSTLTIQRTQQEDSAVYLCASSFDASGGPGFFGPGTRLTVL.

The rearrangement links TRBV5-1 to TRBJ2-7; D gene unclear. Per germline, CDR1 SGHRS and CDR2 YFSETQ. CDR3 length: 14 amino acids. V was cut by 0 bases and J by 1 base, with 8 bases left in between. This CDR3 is CASSLGRGSYEQYF. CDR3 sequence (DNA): TGCGCCAGCAGCTTGGGGAGAGGTTCCTACGAGCAGTACTTC. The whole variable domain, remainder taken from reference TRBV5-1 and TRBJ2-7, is KAGVTQTPRYLIKTRGQQVTLSCSPISGHRSVSWYQQTPGQGLQFLFEYFSETQRNKGNFPGRFSGRQFSNSRSEMNVSTLELGDSALYLCASSLGRGSYEQYFGPGTRLTVT.

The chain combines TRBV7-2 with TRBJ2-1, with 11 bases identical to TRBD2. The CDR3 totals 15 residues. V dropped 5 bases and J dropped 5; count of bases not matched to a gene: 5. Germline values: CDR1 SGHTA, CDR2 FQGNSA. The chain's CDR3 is CASSILAGGHNEQFF. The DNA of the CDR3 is TGTGCCAGCAGCATCCTAGCGGGGGGTCACAATGAGCAGTTCTTC.

In DNA, the CDR3 is TGTGCCAGCAGCTTAGGGTACGGCGTTAGCTCCTACGAGCAGTACTTC. It yields the protein CASSLGYGVSSYEQYF. This chain connects TRBV7-2 to TRBJ2-7; D unresolved. V was shortened by 1 base and J by 0 bases, with 13 bases between the two germline ends. CDR3 size: 16 residues. Germline loops: CDR1 SGHTA, CDR2 FQGNSA. The full variable domain, completed using reference TRBV7-2 and TRBJ2-7, is GAGVSQSPSNKVTEKGKDVELRCDPISGHTALYWYRQSLGQGLEFLIYFQGNSAPDKSGLPSDRFSAERTGGSVSTLTIQRTQQEDSAVYLCASSLGYGVSSYEQYFGPGTRLTVT.

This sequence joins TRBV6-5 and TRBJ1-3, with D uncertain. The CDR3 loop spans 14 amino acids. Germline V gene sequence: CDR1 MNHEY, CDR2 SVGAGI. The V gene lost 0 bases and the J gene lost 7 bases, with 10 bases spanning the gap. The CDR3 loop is CASSYSAEGNTIYF. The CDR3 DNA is TGTGCCAGCAGTTACTCGGCGGAAGGCAACACCATATATTTT.

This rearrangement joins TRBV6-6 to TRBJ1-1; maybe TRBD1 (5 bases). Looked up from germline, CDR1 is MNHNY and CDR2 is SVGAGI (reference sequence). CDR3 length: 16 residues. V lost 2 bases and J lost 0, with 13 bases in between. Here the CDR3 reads CASSYPLSTVNTEAFF. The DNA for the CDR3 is TGTGCCAGCAGTTACCCGTTGTCGACAGTGAACACTGAAGCTTTCTTT.

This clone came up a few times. The CDR3 here is CATKGDLAGTVEQYF. The CDR3 nucleotides read TGTGCCACCAAGGGGGACCTAGCGGGGACGGTCGAGCAGTACTTC. The V call is TRBV15, the J call TRBJ2-5, with 9 bases matching TRBD2. The J call is in doubt because the DNA end fits TRBJ2-7 better. Germline assignment: CDR1 LNHNV and CDR2 YYDKDF (reference sequence). CDR3 length equals 15 residues.

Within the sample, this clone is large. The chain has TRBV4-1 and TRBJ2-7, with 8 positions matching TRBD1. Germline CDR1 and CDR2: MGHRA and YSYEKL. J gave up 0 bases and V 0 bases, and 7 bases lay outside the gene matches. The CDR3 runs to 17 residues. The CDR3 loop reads CASSQERTGPSSYEQYF. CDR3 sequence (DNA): TGCGCCAGCAGCCAAGAGAGGACAGGGCCTAGCTCCTACGAGCAGTACTTC.

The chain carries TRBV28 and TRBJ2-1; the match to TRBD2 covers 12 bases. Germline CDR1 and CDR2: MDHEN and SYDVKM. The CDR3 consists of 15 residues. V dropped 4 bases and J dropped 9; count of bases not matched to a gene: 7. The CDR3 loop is CASSSRLAGAGEQFF. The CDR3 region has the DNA TGTGCCAGCAGTTCTCGACTAGCGGGGGCGGGTGAGCAGTTCTTC.

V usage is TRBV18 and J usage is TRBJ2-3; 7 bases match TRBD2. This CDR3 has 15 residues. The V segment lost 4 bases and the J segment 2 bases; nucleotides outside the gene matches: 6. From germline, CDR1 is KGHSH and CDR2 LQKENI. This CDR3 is CASSQRGGFTDTQYF. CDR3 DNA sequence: TGTGCCAGCTCACAACGCGGGGGATTCACAGATACGCAGTATTTT.